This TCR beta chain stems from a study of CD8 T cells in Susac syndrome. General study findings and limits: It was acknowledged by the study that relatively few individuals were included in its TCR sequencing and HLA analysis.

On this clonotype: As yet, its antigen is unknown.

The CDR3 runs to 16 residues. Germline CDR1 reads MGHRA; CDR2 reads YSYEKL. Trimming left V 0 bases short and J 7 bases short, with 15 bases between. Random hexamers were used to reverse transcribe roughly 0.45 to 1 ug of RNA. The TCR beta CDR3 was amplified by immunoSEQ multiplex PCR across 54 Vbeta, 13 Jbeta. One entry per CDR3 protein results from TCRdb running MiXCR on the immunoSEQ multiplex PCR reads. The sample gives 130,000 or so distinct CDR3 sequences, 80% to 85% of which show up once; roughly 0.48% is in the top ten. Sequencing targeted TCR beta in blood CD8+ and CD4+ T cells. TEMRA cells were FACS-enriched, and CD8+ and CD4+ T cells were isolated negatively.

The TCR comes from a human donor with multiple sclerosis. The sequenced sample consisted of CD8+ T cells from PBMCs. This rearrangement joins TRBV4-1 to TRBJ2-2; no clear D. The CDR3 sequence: CASSQDYTMMFGELFF. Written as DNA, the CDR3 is TGCGCCAGCAGCCAAGATTACACTATGATGTTCGGGGAGCTGTTTTTT.